This T cell receptor beta chain derives from a study of cytomegalovirus exposure and HLA in healthy donors. The V gene lost 0 bases and the J gene lost 1 base, with 6 bases spanning the gap. This CDR3 comprises 14 residues. Germline V gives CDR1 WNHNN, CDR2 SYGVQD (reference sequence). Use of 60 Vbeta and 13 Jbeta primers characterized the PCR. Assay: immunoSEQ multiplex PCR; the TCRdb copy retains only in-frame clones and omits some. The repertoire has 100,000 to 140,000 clones, more than 75% of them found once; the top ten carry approximately 2.4%. Material for sequencing was PBMCs. The genes are TRBV10-1 and TRBJ1-1; D is unclear. The TCR was taken from a young man in good health and CMV-seropositive. CDR3 protein: CASSESPRNTEAFF. CDR3 in DNA: TGCGCCAGCAGTGAGTCGCCCAGGAACACTGAAGCTTTCTTT.